Below, 9 T cell receptor beta chains from the same sample are listed, as sequenced in a study of blood T cell repertoires in COVID-19. Some clones are missing from TCRdb's copy, which holds only in-frame ones; the method was immunoSEQ multiplex PCR. Of some 85,000 clones in the sample, around 80% are singletons; the top ten hold roughly 50%. Sequencing was done on a sample of peripheral blood. Receptors were obtained from a human donor in a cohort sampled during active COVID-19.

This chain joins TRBV29-1 and TRBJ2-2; 10 bases are a match to TRBD1. CDR3 size: 13 residues. The J segment lost 5 bases and the V segment lost 7 bases, leaving 4 bases of the junction unmatched. Per germline, CDR1 SQVTM and CDR2 ANQGSEA. The CDR3, as DNA: TGCAGCGCTCCGGGACAGGGGACCGGGGAGCTGTTTTTT. Residues: CSAPGQGTGELFF.

The genes are TRBV18 and TRBJ2-1; D gene uncertain. The ends were cut back, 3 bases at V and 6 bases at J, with 9 bases in the middle. The length of the CDR3 is 13 residues. CDR1 and CDR2 from the germline V gene are KGHSH and LQKENI. The CDR3 DNA sequence: TGTGCCAGCTCACCCCCTACCCTCAATGAGCAGTTCTTC. Protein product: CASSPPTLNEQFF.

DNA of the CDR3: TGTGCCAGTAGTTCGGACAGGGGGCTTCAGCCCCAGCATTTT. This encodes CASSSDRGLQPQHF. The rearrangement links TRBV19 to TRBJ1-5; the match to TRBD1 covers 11 bases. V dropped 5 bases and J dropped 6; count of bases not matched to a gene: 3. The length of the CDR3 is 14 residues. Germline CDR1 reads LNHDA; CDR2 reads SQIVND (reference sequence).

The V call is TRBV5-1, the J call TRBJ1-2, with D hard to call. CDR1 and CDR2 from the germline V gene are SGHRS and YFSETQ. Trimming removed 0 bases at V and 2 bases at J, with 17 bases between. CDR3 size: 17 residues. CDR3 sequence: CASSLEPRSKRNYGYTF. The CDR3 nucleotides are TGCGCCAGCAGCTTGGAACCCCGCTCGAAGAGAAACTATGGCTACACCTTC.

The chain employs TRBV6-2 or TRBV6-3 and TRBJ2-5; D unresolved. This CDR3 has 16 amino acids. Germline V gene data show CDR1 as MNHEY and CDR2 as SVGEGT. Between the trimmed V and J ends, which lost 3 bases and 3 bases, there was a span of 17 bases. The CDR3 nucleotides are TGTGCCAGCAGTTATTGGTCTGGAGCCCCTAAAGAGACCCAGTACTTC. The encoded protein is CASSYWSGAPKETQYF.

The rearrangement uses TRBV25-1 and TRBJ2-5; perhaps TRBD1 as D (5 bases). The CDR3 extends over 16 amino acids. The V gene lost 0 bases and the J gene lost 2 bases, with 13 bases spanning the gap. The germline gives CDR1 MGHDK, CDR2 SYGVNS. The CDR3 DNA sequence: TGTGCCAGCAGTGAATACCCCGCAGGGAATCAAGAGACCCAGTACTTC. Translation gives CASSEYPAGNQETQYF.

The J gene is TRBJ1-5, the V gene TRBV7-2; a weak D match, TRBD1 (5 bases). Germline values: CDR1 SGHTA, CDR2 FQGNSA. The V end was cut by 5 bases, the J end by 0 bases, with 11 bases between. The CDR3 totals 15 residues. This CDR3 reads CASSRSGNSNQPQHF. Written as DNA, the CDR3 is TGTGCCAGCAGCCGCTCAGGGAATAGCAATCAGCCCCAGCATTTT.

This clone has only one observation. The J gene is TRBJ2-1, the V gene TRBV27, with 11 positions matching TRBD2. CDR1 and CDR2 (germline): MNHEY, SMNVEV (reference sequence). V gave up 6 bases and J gave up 7 bases; unmatched junction bases: 5. CDR3 length: 14 amino acids. The DNA for the CDR3 is TGTGCCAGCAGACTAGCGGGAGTTTATAATGAGCAGTTCTTC. Its translation is CASRLAGVYNEQFF.

The chain joins TRBV24-1 to TRBJ2-1, with TRBD1 identical over 7 bases. J was trimmed by 0 bases and V by 3 bases; bases with no gene match: 4. The CDR3 sequence is 16 residues long. Germline CDR1 and CDR2: KGHDR and SFDVKD. CDR3 in amino acids: CATSDAQGSSYNEQFF. For the CDR3, the DNA is TGTGCCACCAGTGATGCACAGGGGAGCTCCTACAATGAGCAGTTCTTC.